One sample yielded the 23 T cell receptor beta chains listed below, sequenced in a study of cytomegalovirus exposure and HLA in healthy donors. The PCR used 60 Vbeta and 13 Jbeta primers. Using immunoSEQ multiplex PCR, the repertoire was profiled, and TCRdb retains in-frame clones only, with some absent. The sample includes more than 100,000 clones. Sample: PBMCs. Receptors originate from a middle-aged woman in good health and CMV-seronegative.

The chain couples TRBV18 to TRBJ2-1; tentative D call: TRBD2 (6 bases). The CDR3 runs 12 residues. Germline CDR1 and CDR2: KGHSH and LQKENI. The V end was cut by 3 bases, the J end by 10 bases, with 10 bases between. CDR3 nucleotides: TGTGCCAGCTCACCTATAGCGGAGGAGCAGTTCTTC. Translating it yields CASSPIAEEQFF.

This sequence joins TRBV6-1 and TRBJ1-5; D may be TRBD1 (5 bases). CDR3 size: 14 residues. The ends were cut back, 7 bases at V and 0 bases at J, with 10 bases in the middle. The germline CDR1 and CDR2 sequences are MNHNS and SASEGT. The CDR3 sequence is CASTETGSNQPQHF. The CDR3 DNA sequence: TGTGCCAGCACGGAAACAGGTAGCAATCAGCCCCAGCATTTT.

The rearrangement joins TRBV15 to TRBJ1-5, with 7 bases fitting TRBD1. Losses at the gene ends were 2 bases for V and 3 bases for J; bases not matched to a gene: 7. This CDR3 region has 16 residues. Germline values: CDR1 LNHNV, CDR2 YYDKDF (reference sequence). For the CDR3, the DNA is TGTGCCACCAGCAGATCCACAGGGGTGGCCAATCAGCCCCAGCATTTT. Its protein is CATSRSTGVANQPQHF.

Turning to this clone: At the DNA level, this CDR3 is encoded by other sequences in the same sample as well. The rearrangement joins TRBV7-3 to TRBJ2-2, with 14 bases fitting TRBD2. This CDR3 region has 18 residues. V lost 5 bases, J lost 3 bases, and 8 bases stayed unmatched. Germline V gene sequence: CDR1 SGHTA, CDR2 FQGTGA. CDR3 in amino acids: CASSPATSGGADTGELFF. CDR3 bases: TGTGCCAGCAGCCCTGCGACTAGCGGGGGGGCGGACACCGGGGAGCTGTTTTTT. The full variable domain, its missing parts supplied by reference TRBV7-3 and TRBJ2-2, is GAGVSQTPSNKVTEKGKYVELRCDPISGHTALYWYRQSLGQGPEFLIYFQGTGAADDSGLPNDRFFAVRPEGSVSTLKIQRTERGDSAVYLCASSPATSGGADTGELFFGEGSRLTVL.

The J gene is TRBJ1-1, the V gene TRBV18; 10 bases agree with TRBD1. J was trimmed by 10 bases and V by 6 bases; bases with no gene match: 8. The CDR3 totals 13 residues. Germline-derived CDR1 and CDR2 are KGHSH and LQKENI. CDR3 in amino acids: CASSRDRGGGAFF. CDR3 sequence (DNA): TGTGCCAGCTCTCGGGACAGGGGAGGGGGAGCTTTCTTT.

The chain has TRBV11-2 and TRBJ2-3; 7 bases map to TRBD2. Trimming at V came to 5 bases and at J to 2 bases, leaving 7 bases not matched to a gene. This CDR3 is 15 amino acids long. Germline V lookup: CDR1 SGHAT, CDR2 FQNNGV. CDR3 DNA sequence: TGTGCCAGCAGCCGTTCCGGGACTAACACAGATACGCAGTATTTT. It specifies CASSRSGTNTDTQYF.

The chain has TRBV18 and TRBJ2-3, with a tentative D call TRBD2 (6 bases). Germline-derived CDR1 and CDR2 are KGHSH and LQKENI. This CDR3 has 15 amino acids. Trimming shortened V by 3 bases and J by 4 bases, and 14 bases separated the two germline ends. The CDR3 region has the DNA TGTGCCAGCTCACCCGCGGGGCCAAGCGCAGATACGCAGTATTTT. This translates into CASSPAGPSADTQYF.

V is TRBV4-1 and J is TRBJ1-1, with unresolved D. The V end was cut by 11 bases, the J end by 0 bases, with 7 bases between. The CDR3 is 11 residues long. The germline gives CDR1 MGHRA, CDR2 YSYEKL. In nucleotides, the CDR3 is TGCGCCTCTAGGTTGAACACTGAAGCTTTCTTT. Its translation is CASRLNTEAFF.

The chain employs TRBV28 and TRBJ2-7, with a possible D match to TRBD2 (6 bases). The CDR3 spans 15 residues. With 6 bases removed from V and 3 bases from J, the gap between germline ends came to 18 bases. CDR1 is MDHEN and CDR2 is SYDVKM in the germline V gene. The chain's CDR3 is CASSLEPGANYEQYV. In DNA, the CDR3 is TGTGCCAGCAGCTTAGAGCCGGGAGCAAACTACGAGCAGTACGTC.

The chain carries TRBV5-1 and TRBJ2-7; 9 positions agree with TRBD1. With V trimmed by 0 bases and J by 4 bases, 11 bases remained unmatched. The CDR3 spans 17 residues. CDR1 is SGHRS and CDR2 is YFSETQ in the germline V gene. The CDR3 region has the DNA TGCGCCAGCAGCTTGGTGGGTTCAGGACAGGGGAAGTACGAGCAGTACTTC. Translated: CASSLVGSGQGKYEQYF.

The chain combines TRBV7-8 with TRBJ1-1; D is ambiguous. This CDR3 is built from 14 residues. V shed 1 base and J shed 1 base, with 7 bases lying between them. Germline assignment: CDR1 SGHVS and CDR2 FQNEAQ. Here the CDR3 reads CASSLESGNTEAFF. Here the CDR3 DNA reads TGTGCCAGCAGCTTAGAATCAGGGAACACTGAAGCTTTCTTT. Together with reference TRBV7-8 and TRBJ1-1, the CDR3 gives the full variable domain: GAGVSQSPRYKVAKRGQDVALRCDPISGHVSLFWYQQALGQGPEFLTYFQNEAQLDKSGLPSDRFFAERPEGSVSTLKIQRTQQEDSAVYLCASSLESGNTEAFFGQGTRLTVV.

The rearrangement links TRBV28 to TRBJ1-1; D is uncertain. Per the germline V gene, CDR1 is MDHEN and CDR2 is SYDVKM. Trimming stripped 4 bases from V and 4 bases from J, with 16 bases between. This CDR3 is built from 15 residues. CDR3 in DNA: TGTGCCAGCAGTTGGTCCGACCCCGGGAGCACTGAAGCTTTCTTT. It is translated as CASSWSDPGSTEAFF.

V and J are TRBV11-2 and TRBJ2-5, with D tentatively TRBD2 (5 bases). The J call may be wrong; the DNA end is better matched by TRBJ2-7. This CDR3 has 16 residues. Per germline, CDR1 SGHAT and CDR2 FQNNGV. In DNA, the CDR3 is TGTGCCAGCAGCTTAACGAGCGGAGGTAGCTCCTACGAGCAGTACTTC. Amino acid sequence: CASSLTSGGSSYEQYF.

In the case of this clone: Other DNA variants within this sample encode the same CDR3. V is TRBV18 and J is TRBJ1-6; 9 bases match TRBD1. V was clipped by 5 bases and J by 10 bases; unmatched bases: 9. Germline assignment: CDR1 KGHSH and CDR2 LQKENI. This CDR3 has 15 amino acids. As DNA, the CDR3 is TGTGCCAGCTCATATTCCGGACAGGGGCAATCACCCCTCCACTTT. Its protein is CASSYSGQGQSPLHF.

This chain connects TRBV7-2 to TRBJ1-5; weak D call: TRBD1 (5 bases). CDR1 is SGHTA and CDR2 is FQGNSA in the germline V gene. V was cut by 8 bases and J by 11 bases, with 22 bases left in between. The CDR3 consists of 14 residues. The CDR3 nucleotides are TGTGCCAGCCGTCTCGGAGGGGCCAATGGAGCCCAGCATTTT. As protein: CASRLGGANGAQHF.

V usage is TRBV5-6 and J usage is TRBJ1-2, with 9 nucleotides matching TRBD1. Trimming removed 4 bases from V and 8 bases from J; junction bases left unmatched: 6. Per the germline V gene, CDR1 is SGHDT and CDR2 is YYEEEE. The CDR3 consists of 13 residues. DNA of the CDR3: TGTGCCAGCAGCCTAGGACAGGGGATGGGCTACACCTTC. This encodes CASSLGQGMGYTF. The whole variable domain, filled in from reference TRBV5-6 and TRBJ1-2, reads DAGVTQSPTHLIKTRGQQVTLRCSPKSGHDTVSWYQQALGQGPQFIFQYYEEEERQRGNFPDRFSGHQFPNYSSELNVNALLLGDSALYLCASSLGQGMGYTFGSGTRLTVV.

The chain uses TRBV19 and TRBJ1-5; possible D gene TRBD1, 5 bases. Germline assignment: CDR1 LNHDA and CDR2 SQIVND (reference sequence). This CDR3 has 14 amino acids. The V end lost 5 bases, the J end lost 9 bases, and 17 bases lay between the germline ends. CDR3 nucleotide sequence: TGTGCCAGTAGTCCCGGGGGGAGCGGTCCGCCCCAGCATTTT. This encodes CASSPGGSGPPQHF.

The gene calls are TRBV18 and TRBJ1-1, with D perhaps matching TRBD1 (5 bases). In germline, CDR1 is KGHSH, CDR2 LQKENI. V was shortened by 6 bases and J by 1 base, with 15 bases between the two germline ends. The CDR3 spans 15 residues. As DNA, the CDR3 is TGTGCCAGCTCCCCGCGACAGAGATCGAACACTGAAGCTTTCTTT. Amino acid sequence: CASSPRQRSNTEAFF. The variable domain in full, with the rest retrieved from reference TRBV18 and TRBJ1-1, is NAGVMQNPRHLVRRRGQEARLRCSPMKGHSHVYWYRQLPEEGLKFMVYLQKENIIDESGMPKERFSAEFPKEGPSILRIQQVVRGDSAAYFCASSPRQRSNTEAFFGQGTRLTVV.

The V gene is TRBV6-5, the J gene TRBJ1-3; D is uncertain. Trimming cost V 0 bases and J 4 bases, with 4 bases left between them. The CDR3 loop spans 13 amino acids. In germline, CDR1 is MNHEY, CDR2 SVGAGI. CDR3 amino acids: CASSYSPGNTIYF. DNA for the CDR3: TGTGCCAGCAGTTACTCCCCGGGAAACACCATATATTTT.

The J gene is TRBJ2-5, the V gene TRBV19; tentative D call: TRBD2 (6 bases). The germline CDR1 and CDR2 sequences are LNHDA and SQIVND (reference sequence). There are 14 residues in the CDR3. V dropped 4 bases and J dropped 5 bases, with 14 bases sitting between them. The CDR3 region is CASSNTFGGETQYF. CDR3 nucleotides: TGTGCCAGTAGTAACACTTTTGGGGGGGAGACCCAGTACTTC.

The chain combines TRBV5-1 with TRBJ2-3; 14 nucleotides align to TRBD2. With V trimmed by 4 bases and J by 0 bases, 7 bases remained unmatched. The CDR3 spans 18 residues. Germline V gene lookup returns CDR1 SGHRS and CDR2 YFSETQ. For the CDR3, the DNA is TGCGCCAGCAGCCCCCCGGGACTAGCGGGGGCTAGCACAGATACGCAGTATTTT. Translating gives CASSPPGLAGASTDTQYF. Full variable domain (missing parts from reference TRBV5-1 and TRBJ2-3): KAGVTQTPRYLIKTRGQQVTLSCSPISGHRSVSWYQQTPGQGLQFLFEYFSETQRNKGNFPGRFSGRQFSNSRSEMNVSTLELGDSALYLCASSPPGLAGASTDTQYFGPGTRLTVL.

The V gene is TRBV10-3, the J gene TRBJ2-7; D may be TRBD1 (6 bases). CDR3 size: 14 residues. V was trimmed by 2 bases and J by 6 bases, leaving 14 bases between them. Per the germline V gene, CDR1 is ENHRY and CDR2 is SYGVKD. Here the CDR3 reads CAISETSLGGEQYF. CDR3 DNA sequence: TGTGCCATCAGTGAGACCTCCCTAGGGGGCGAGCAGTACTTC.

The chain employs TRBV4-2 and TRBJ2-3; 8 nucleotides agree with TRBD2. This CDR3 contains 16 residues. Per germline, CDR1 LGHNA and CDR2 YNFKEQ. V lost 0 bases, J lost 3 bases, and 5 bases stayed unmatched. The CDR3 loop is CASSQEPSGGTDTQYF. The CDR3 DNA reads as TGTGCCAGCAGCCAAGAACCCAGCGGGGGAACAGATACGCAGTATTTT.